Listed here are 18 T cell receptor beta chains from one sample, sequenced in a study of blood T cell repertoires in COVID-19. TCRdb's copy holds only in-frame clones and misses some; the assay was immunoSEQ multiplex PCR. The sample includes around 170,000 clones, 70% to 80% seen only once; the top ten take around 14%. The sample taken for sequencing was PBMCs or T cells enriched from blood (not recorded which). Source of these receptors: a man between 60 and 70 years old who had been exposed to COVID-19.

The genes are TRBV6-5 and TRBJ2-7, with TRBD1 matching 7 bases. Germline V lookup: CDR1 MNHEY, CDR2 SVGAGI. This CDR3 region has 14 residues. After removal of 6 bases from V and 3 bases from J, the junction contained 8 bases not matched to a gene. The chain's CDR3 is CASSKPGQFYEQYF. The CDR3 nucleotides read TGTGCCAGCAGCAAACCGGGACAGTTCTACGAGCAGTACTTC.

This clone showed up just once. The chain is built from TRBV15 and TRBJ2-3, with 7 nucleotides matching TRBD2. The CDR3 is made up of 17 amino acids. Losses at the gene ends were 4 bases for V and 2 bases for J; bases not matched to a gene: 12. The germline CDR1 and CDR2 sequences are LNHNV and YYDKDF (reference sequence). CDR3 loop: CATSTQRRGVVTDTQYF. For the CDR3, the DNA is TGTGCCACCAGCACGCAACGACGGGGGGTAGTCACAGATACGCAGTATTTT.

The chain recombines TRBV10-3 with TRBJ1-2, with 9 bases lining up with TRBD1. The CDR3 is made up of 15 amino acids. V lost 6 bases, J lost 4 bases, and 9 bases stayed unmatched. CDR1 and CDR2 (germline): ENHRY, SYGVKD. The CDR3 loop is CAISLSGTGIYGYTF. DNA of the CDR3: TGTGCCATCAGCCTATCCGGGACAGGGATCTATGGCTACACCTTC.

The gene calls are TRBV7-9 and TRBJ1-2; 7 bases are a match to TRBD1. Trimming removed 2 bases from V and 6 bases from J; junction bases left unmatched: 6. CDR3 length equals 14 residues. Germline CDR1 and CDR2: SEHNR and FQNEAQ (reference sequence). In nucleotides, the CDR3 is TGTGCCAGCAGCTTACTAGGGGGCCCTGATGGCTACACCTTC. Translating gives CASSLLGGPDGYTF.

This clone appeared once. CDR3 in amino acids: CASSLNRGYEQYF. In DNA form, the CDR3 reads TGTGCCAGCAGCTTAAATAGGGGTTACGAGCAGTACTTC. The chain is built from TRBV7-3 and TRBJ2-7, with a possible D match to TRBD1 (5 bases). The CDR3 covers 13 residues. Germline V gives CDR1 SGHTA, CDR2 FQGTGA. Trimming took off 1 base at V and 4 bases at J, with 8 bases between the two ends.

This clone was recorded once. CDR3 bases: TGTGCCAGCAGTTCAAACCCTAGCGGAAGCTCCTACGAGCAGTACTTC. Amino acid sequence: CASSSNPSGSSYEQYF. The V and J genes are TRBV6-5 and TRBJ2-7; TRBD2 matches 7 bases. The CDR3 loop spans 16 amino acids. Trimming cost V 4 bases and J 0 bases; bases outside gene matches: 9. Germline V gene lookup returns CDR1 MNHEY and CDR2 SVGAGI.

This clone came up once. The chain couples TRBV9 to TRBJ2-7, with 9 bases identical to TRBD1. Germline V CDR1 and CDR2: SGDLS, YYNGEE. Germline trimming cut 4 bases from V and 3 bases from J; bases unmatched to any gene: 5. The CDR3 has 14 amino acids. In DNA, the CDR3 is TGTGCCAGCAGCTTCAGGACAGGGGACTACGAGCAGTACTTC. Translated: CASSFRTGDYEQYF.

J is TRBJ2-1 and V is TRBV15, with TRBD1 identical over 10 bases. This CDR3 comprises 17 residues. The germline V gene encodes CDR1 LNHNV and CDR2 YYDKDF (reference sequence). The J segment lost 2 bases and the V segment lost 0 bases, leaving 4 bases of the junction unmatched. CDR3 sequence reads: CATSREGQGRPYNEQFF. DNA of the CDR3: TGTGCCACCAGCAGAGAGGGACAGGGGAGGCCCTACAATGAGCAGTTCTTC.

This clone is a singleton in its sample. The CDR3 bases are TGTGCCAGCAGCTTAGCTAGCCTTCCGTCCAATGAGCAGTTCTTC. It specifies CASSLASLPSNEQFF. This sequence joins TRBV11-2 and TRBJ2-1, with a possible D match to TRBD2 (5 bases). In germline, CDR1 is SGHAT, CDR2 FQNNGV. Trimming left V 1 base short and J 6 bases short, with 13 bases between. The CDR3 spans 15 residues.

The chain uses TRBV2 and TRBJ1-1, with D possibly TRBD1 on 5 matching bases. The ends were cut back, 2 bases at V and 6 bases at J, with 10 bases in the middle. The CDR3 loop spans 13 amino acids. The germline V gene has CDR1 SNHLY and CDR2 FYNNEI. CDR3 amino acids: CASSEQGGSEAFF. In DNA, the CDR3 is TGTGCCAGCAGTGAACAGGGAGGCTCTGAAGCTTTCTTT.

The chain joins TRBV6-1 to TRBJ2-5, with 8 bases identical to TRBD2. In germline, CDR1 is MNHNS, CDR2 SASEGT. CDR3 length: 16 amino acids. V was pared by 2 bases and J by 2 bases, with 7 bases of the junction left unmatched. The CDR3 loop reads CASSEPNSGKQETQYF. The CDR3 DNA sequence: TGTGCCAGCAGTGAACCCAATAGCGGGAAACAAGAGACCCAGTACTTC.

The chain couples TRBV5-1 to TRBJ2-1; TRBD2 aligns across 12 bases. The ends lost 4 bases at V and 7 bases at J; junction bases unmatched: 6. The V gene's germline CDR1 is SGHRS and CDR2 YFSETQ. The CDR3 contains 15 residues. CDR3 region: CASSRTSGEGNEQFF. CDR3 nucleotide sequence: TGCGCCAGCAGCCGGACTAGCGGGGAGGGAAATGAGCAGTTCTTC.

This clone was seen more than once but under ten times. This chain connects TRBV2 to TRBJ1-1; unclear D gene. The CDR3 contains 14 residues. The germline V and J ends were trimmed by 2 bases and 4 bases, with 11 bases remaining between them. Germline V CDR1 and CDR2: SNHLY, FYNNEI. The CDR3, as DNA: TGTGCCAGCAGTGAACTCGGGTTAGGCACTGAAGCTTTCTTT. Translated, it gives CASSELGLGTEAFF.

This chain uses TRBV25-1 with TRBJ1-1; D remains ambiguous. This CDR3 has 11 amino acids. The V end lost 6 bases, the J end lost 4 bases, and 6 bases lay between the germline ends. Germline lookup yields CDR1 MGHDK and CDR2 SYGVNS. CDR3: CASSEITEAFF. Here the CDR3 DNA reads TGTGCCAGCAGCGAGATCACTGAAGCTTTCTTT.

The V and J genes are TRBV6-1 and TRBJ1-5; D may be TRBD1 (6 bases). Germline values: CDR1 MNHNS, CDR2 SASEGT. With 0 bases removed from V and 5 bases from J, the gap between germline ends came to 14 bases. The CDR3 consists of 16 residues. The CDR3 loop is CASSEAVPRGDQPQHF. The CDR3 bases are TGTGCCAGCAGTGAAGCCGTTCCCAGGGGCGATCAGCCCCAGCATTTT.

This rearrangement joins TRBV7-2 to TRBJ2-7; D ambiguous. The CDR3 runs to 12 residues. Germline V gives CDR1 SGHTA, CDR2 FQGNSA. V was trimmed by 2 bases and J by 3 bases, leaving 5 bases between them. The CDR3 DNA sequence: TGTGCCAGCAGCTTATTCCACTACGAGCAGTACTTC. Translating gives CASSLFHYEQYF.

V and J are TRBV27 and TRBJ1-1, with a tentative D call TRBD1 (5 bases). CDR1 MNHEY and CDR2 SMNVEV come from the germline V gene (reference sequence). The CDR3 loop spans 13 amino acids. Trimming shortened V by 6 bases and J by 3 bases, and 11 bases separated the two germline ends. CDR3 bases: TGTGCCAGCAGGCGATCGGGGGACACTGAAGCTTTCTTT. Translated, it gives CASRRSGDTEAFF.

This clone appeared many times. The chain combines TRBV25-1 with TRBJ1-5; perhaps TRBD1 as D (6 bases). Trimming shortened V by 4 bases and J by 4 bases, and 14 bases separated the two germline ends. The germline gives CDR1 MGHDK, CDR2 SYGVNS. This CDR3 is 15 amino acids long. In nucleotides, the CDR3 is TGTGCCAGCAGTGCTACCGGGACACCAAATCAGCCCCAGCATTTT. Protein product: CASSATGTPNQPQHF.